This T cell receptor (beta chain) came from a study of response to subunit inactivated influenza vaccine. Germline V CDR1 and CDR2: MGHRA, YSYEKL. The CDR3 has 18 residues. The V gene lost 0 bases and the J gene lost 4 bases, with 21 bases spanning the gap. One entry per CDR3 protein, called by TCRdb with MiXCR from the RT-PCR reads. The sample records about 500,000 distinct CDR3 sequences, more than 15% being singletons. This clonotype has more than one count but fewer than ten. Its cognate antigen is unknown. Study outcomes and limitations: Authors suggested each seasonal flu vaccination may recruit only limited numbers of new T cells.

The sample here was CD4+ T cells sorted from PBMCs, taken less than 30 months after vaccination. This TCR was sampled from a man aged 50 to 75 who received an inactivated influenza vaccine. This sequence joins TRBV4-1 and TRBJ1-1; possibly TRBD1 for D (5 bases). CDR3 bases: TGCGCCAGCAGCCAAGACTCTGGGCGGGGGGGTGTGAGCACTGAAGCTTTCTTT. Encoded protein: CASSQDSGRGGVSTEAFF.